These 27 T cell receptor beta chains were all obtained from the same sample, sequenced in a study of regulatory T cells in long-lasting Graves disease. As to time point: persistent/refractory GD, antithyroid drugs over 5 years with positive TRAb. The TCR library was prepared using RNA isolated from PBMCs. HTBI primers from iRepertoire and Arm-PCR of CDR3 regions yielded the TCR beta libraries. TCRdb ran MiXCR on the multiplex PCR reads and lists one entry per CDR3 protein. Of around 450,000 distinct CDR3 sequences listed, about 22% are singletons. The material sequenced was peripheral blood mononuclear cells (PBMCs), taken when the disease was refractory, from a patient treated with antithyroid drugs. Receptors were obtained from a female donor with Graves disease.

V and J are TRBV29-1 and TRBJ2-7; tentative D call: TRBD2 (7 bases). CDR3 length: 14 residues. CDR1 is SQVTM and CDR2 is ANQGSEA in the germline V gene. V lost 7 bases to trimming and J lost 2 bases, with 18 bases between them. The CDR3 is CSALEGGRPYEQYF. The DNA for the CDR3 is TGCAGCGCTCTTGAGGGGGGGCGCCCCTACGAGCAGTACTTC.

A word on this clonotype: At one of its ends the junction is not consistent with the germline gene, which may arise from a read error. The chain employs TRBV12-3 or TRBV12-4 and TRBJ2-2, with D unresolved. This CDR3 region has 15 residues. CDR3 coding DNA: TGTGCCAGCAGTCCGACCGGTTTACCTACCGAGGAGCTGTTTTTT. Its translation is CASSPTGLPTEELFF.

Comments on this clonotype: A read error is possible here, since a much larger clone lies one base away. The chain has TRBV7-9 and TRBJ2-7; a weak D match, TRBD1 (6 bases). The CDR3 consists of 15 residues. Germline assignment: CDR1 SEHNR and CDR2 FQNEAQ (reference sequence). V dropped 3 bases and J dropped 1 base, with 13 bases sitting between them. CDR3 residues: CASSFAQGPSYEQYF. In DNA, the CDR3 is TGTGCCAGCAGCTTCGCTCAGGGGCCGTCCTACGAGCAGTACTTC.

This clonotype turned up a few times. The genes are TRBV7-2 and TRBJ2-5; no firm D call. The V gene lost 4 bases and the J gene lost 4 bases, with 10 bases spanning the gap. Germline assignment: CDR1 SGHTA and CDR2 FQGNSA. This CDR3 is 13 amino acids long. CDR3 DNA sequence: TGTGCCAGCAGCTCCCGGGTCGGAGAGACCCAGTACTTC. Amino acid sequence: CASSSRVGETQYF.

The sample holds many counts of this clonotype. The V gene is TRBV6-1, the J gene TRBJ2-4; the match to TRBD1 covers 10 bases. The CDR3 sequence is 15 residues long. The V and J ends lost 2 bases and 8 bases, in that order; junction bases with no gene match: 6. Germline CDR1 and CDR2: MNHNS and SASEGT. The CDR3 DNA reads as TGTGCCAGCAGTGAAATCTCGGACAGGGGGGACATTCAGTACTTC. Encoded protein: CASSEISDRGDIQYF.

This chain connects TRBV11-3 to TRBJ2-2, with D possibly matching TRBD2 (7 bases). In germline, CDR1 is SGHNT, CDR2 YENEEA. The V gene lost 4 bases and the J gene lost 5 bases, with 14 bases spanning the gap. This CDR3 comprises 15 residues. The CDR3 DNA follows: TGTGCCAGCAGCTCCGTGCGGGGGCGGACCGGGGAGCTGTTTTTT. Its translation: CASSSVRGRTGELFF.

This clonotype was recorded at least ten times. The CDR3 nucleotides read TGTGCCAGCAGCTTGGGAGGGCCCAACTATGGCTACACCTTC. It specifies CASSLGGPNYGYTF. The V and J genes are TRBV7-3 and TRBJ1-2; no clear D. From germline, CDR1 is SGHTA and CDR2 FQGTGA. Between the trimmed V and J ends, which lost 3 bases and 2 bases, there was a span of 10 bases. The length of the CDR3 is 14 residues.

This clonotype showed up many times. The chain is built from TRBV28 and TRBJ1-2; D is perhaps TRBD1 (5 bases). Trimming took off 6 bases at V and 8 bases at J, with 16 bases between the two ends. The CDR3 has 13 amino acids. Looked up from germline, CDR1 is MDHEN and CDR2 is SYDVKM. CDR3 nucleotide sequence: TGTGCCAGCAGACTTCGGGACTTCAAGGGCTACACCTTC. Amino acid sequence: CASRLRDFKGYTF.

This clonotype was observed many times. The chain is built from TRBV7-9 and TRBJ1-4; D is uncertain. This CDR3 spans 11 amino acids. The V gene's germline CDR1 is SEHNR and CDR2 FQNEAQ (reference sequence). CDR3 bases: TGTGCTTCACACGTCAATGAAAAACTGTTTTTT. It is translated as CASHVNEKLFF.

This clonotype was detected ten times or more. This chain connects TRBV28 to TRBJ1-5; D unclear. V dropped 5 bases and J dropped 3 bases, with 14 bases sitting between them. Germline CDR1 reads MDHEN; CDR2 reads SYDVKM. This CDR3 has 15 residues. The CDR3 reads CASSPPPSFNQPQHF. CDR3 DNA: TGTGCCAGCAGTCCCCCCCCCAGTTTCAATCAGCCCCAGCATTTT.

This clonotype was seen repeatedly, ten times or more. The V call is TRBV9, the J call TRBJ2-5, with TRBD2 matching over 10 bases. V shed 5 bases, J shed 5 bases, and the junction held 12 bases outside the gene matches. The CDR3 runs 16 residues. In germline, CDR1 is SGDLS, CDR2 YYNGEE. The CDR3 is CASSSIKAGGSETQYF. CDR3 bases: TGTGCCAGCAGTTCCATAAAAGCGGGAGGGTCGGAGACCCAGTACTTC.

The chain recombines TRBV19 with TRBJ2-7; D is perhaps TRBD1 or TRBD2 (5 bases each). CDR3 length equals 14 residues. V shed 10 bases and J shed 2 bases, with 18 bases lying between them. In germline, CDR1 is LNHDA, CDR2 SQIVND (reference sequence). The CDR3 protein is CATGVLLGAYEQYF. The CDR3 DNA follows: TGTGCCACCGGGGTCCTTCTGGGGGCCTACGAGCAGTACTTC.

This clonotype appeared a few times. This chain uses TRBV6-1 with TRBJ1-5; D is unresolved. CDR3 length: 14 residues. The V and J ends lost 5 bases and 9 bases respectively, with 17 bases between them. Germline V CDR1 and CDR2: MNHNS, SASEGT. CDR3 DNA: TGTGCCAGCAGTCAGACCACCAGTAGTACGCCCCAGCATTTT. Protein product: CASSQTTSSTPQHF.

This clonotype appeared a single time. At one end, the junction sequence differs from germline, possibly due to a read error. The V call is TRBV7-8, the J call TRBJ2-3, with D tentatively TRBD1 or TRBD2 (5 bases each). The CDR3 runs to 15 residues. Germline CDR1 is SGHVS and CDR2 is FQNEAQ. The CDR3 DNA follows: TGTGCCGGCAGCACCGGGACGATAAGCACAGATACGCAGTATTTT. The encoded protein is CAGSTGTISTDTQYF.

This clonotype came up a few times. This chain links TRBV14 with TRBJ2-4; unclear D gene. The length of the CDR3 is 19 residues. V was pared by 4 bases and J by 0 bases, with 22 bases between. Germline assignment: CDR1 SGHDN and CDR2 FVKESK. CDR3 coding DNA: TGTGCCAGCAGCCCTGCCGAAGGGCTGGGAACGGAAGCCAAAAACATTCAGTACTTC. As protein: CASSPAEGLGTEAKNIQYF.

This clonotype was seen repeatedly, ten times or more. The V call is TRBV16, the J call TRBJ1-1, with a possible D match to TRBD1 (5 bases). Trimming left V 2 bases short and J 8 bases short, with 12 bases between. Germline V gene lookup returns CDR1 KGHSY and CDR2 FQNENV. The CDR3 spans 13 residues. CDR3 sequence: CASSQGGGVEAFF. CDR3 coding DNA: TGTGCCAGCAGCCAAGGCGGGGGAGTCGAAGCTTTCTTT. The whole variable domain, remainder taken from reference TRBV16 and TRBJ1-1, is GEEVAQTPKHLVRGEGQKAKLYCAPIKGHSYVFWYQQVLKNEFKFLISFQNENVFDETGMPKERFSAKCLPNSPCSLEIQATKLEDSAVYFCASSQGGGVEAFFGQGTRLTVV.

This clonotype came up many times. This rearrangement joins TRBV12-3 or TRBV12-4 to TRBJ2-5; 7 bases are a match to TRBD2. V lost 0 bases and J lost 5; bases outside the gene matches: 9. This CDR3 has 16 amino acids. CDR3 sequence (DNA): TGTGCCAGCAGTTTAGCGACTAGCAGCATTCGCGAGACCCAGTACTTC. This translates into CASSLATSSIRETQYF.

This clonotype was counted many times. The V gene is TRBV6-1, the J gene TRBJ1-2, with 7 bases identical to TRBD1. There are 11 residues in the CDR3. V lost 8 bases and J lost 7; bases outside the gene matches: 4. CDR1 is MNHNS and CDR2 is SASEGT in the germline V gene. Written as DNA, the CDR3 is TGTGCCAGCGACGACAGGGTTGGCTACACCTTC. Translating it yields CASDDRVGYTF.

This clonotype was recorded a few times. The rearrangement links TRBV11-2 to TRBJ2-2; possible D gene TRBD1, 7 bases. Per the germline V gene, CDR1 is SGHAT and CDR2 is FQNNGV. The V end was cut by 4 bases, the J end by 1 base, with 13 bases between. This CDR3 spans 16 amino acids. CDR3 sequence (DNA): TGTGCCAGCAGCTCAGGAGGGACAGTGAACACCGGGGAGCTGTTTTTT. Translated, it gives CASSSGGTVNTGELFF.

This clonotype was counted at least ten times. The chain is built from TRBV27 and TRBJ2-2; no clear D gene. Looked up from germline, CDR1 is MNHEY and CDR2 is SMNVEV (reference sequence). The CDR3 covers 16 residues. V lost 6 bases to trimming and J lost 2 bases, with 16 bases between them. The CDR3 region is CASRPITPLNTGELFF. CDR3 bases: TGTGCCAGCAGACCAATTACCCCGCTCAACACCGGGGAGCTGTTTTTT.

V is TRBV14 and J is TRBJ2-5; D possibly corresponds to TRBD1 (6 bases). Trimming stripped 5 bases from V and 6 bases from J, with 19 bases between. Germline CDR1 SGHDN, CDR2 FVKESK. The CDR3 has 15 residues. The CDR3 loop reads CASSGIRDNRKTQYF. The CDR3 DNA reads TGTGCCAGCAGCGGGATACGGGACAACCGAAAGACCCAGTACTTC.

In its sample, this clonotype was seen many times. The J gene is TRBJ1-1, the V gene TRBV2; possibly TRBD1 for D (5 bases). The CDR3 is 14 amino acids. In germline, CDR1 is SNHLY, CDR2 FYNNEI. Trimming cost V 3 bases and J 3 bases, with 11 bases left between them. This CDR3 is CASSEAGKDTEAFF. The CDR3 DNA sequence: TGTGCCAGCAGTGAGGCAGGGAAGGACACTGAAGCTTTCTTT.

This clonotype came up many times. V is TRBV28 and J is TRBJ2-7, with TRBD2 identical over 8 bases. CDR3 length equals 14 residues. Germline loops: CDR1 MDHEN, CDR2 SYDVKM. The junction had 8 bases not matched to a gene; V was cut back by 6 bases and J by 4 bases. CDR3 loop: CASSSQGGGYEQYF. In DNA, the CDR3 is TGTGCCAGCAGCTCCCAAGGCGGGGGGTACGAGCAGTACTTC.

This clonotype was seen repeatedly, ten times or more. The chain joins TRBV2 to TRBJ2-7; the match to TRBD1 covers 9 bases. CDR3 size: 14 residues. Germline V CDR1 and CDR2: SNHLY, FYNNEI. V lost 7 bases, J lost 7 bases, and 11 bases stayed unmatched. This chain's CDR3 is CASNSDRGPSEQYF. The CDR3 nucleotides are TGTGCCAGCAATTCGGACAGGGGCCCGTCTGAGCAGTACTTC.

This clonotype was seen only a few times. A much larger clone lies one base from this, so it may be a read error. The chain uses TRBV28 and TRBJ2-7; possibly TRBD2 for D (7 bases). The germline CDR1 and CDR2 sequences are MDHEN and SYDVKM. Trimming shortened V by 2 bases and J by 5 bases, and 13 bases separated the two germline ends. This CDR3 contains 14 residues. The CDR3 coding sequence is TGTGCCAGCAGTTTAAGTCCGGGGGGCAACGAGCAGTACTTC. Residues: CASSLSPGGNEQYF.

The chain recombines TRBV6-1 with TRBJ2-6, with D uncertain. Trimming removed 6 bases from V and 0 bases from J, with 9 bases in between. This CDR3 region has 15 residues. Germline lookup yields CDR1 MNHNS and CDR2 SASEGT. In DNA, the CDR3 is TGTGCCAGCAGCTACTTTCCCTCTGGGGCCAACGTCCTGACTTTC. Amino acids: CASSYFPSGANVLTF.

This clonotype has ten or more counts. This chain joins TRBV12-3 or TRBV12-4 and TRBJ1-4, with TRBD1 as a possible D gene (5 bases). The CDR3 contains 16 residues. The V and J ends lost 6 bases and 1 base respectively, with 15 bases between them. The CDR3 region is CASSGGEEVTNEKLFF. DNA of the CDR3: TGTGCCAGCAGCGGGGGGGAGGAAGTAACTAATGAAAAACTGTTTTTT.